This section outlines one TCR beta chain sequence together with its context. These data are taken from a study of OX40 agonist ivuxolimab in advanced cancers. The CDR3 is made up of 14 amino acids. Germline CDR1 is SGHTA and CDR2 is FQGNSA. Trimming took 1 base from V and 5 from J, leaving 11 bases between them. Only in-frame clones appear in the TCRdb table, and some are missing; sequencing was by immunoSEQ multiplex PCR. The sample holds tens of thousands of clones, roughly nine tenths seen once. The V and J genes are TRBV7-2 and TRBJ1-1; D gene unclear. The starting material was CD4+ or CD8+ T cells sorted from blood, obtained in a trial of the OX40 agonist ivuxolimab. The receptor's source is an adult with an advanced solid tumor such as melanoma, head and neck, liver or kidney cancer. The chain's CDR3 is CASSLDAIVTEAFF. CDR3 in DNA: TGTGCCAGCAGCTTAGATGCGATAGTGACTGAAGCTTTCTTT.